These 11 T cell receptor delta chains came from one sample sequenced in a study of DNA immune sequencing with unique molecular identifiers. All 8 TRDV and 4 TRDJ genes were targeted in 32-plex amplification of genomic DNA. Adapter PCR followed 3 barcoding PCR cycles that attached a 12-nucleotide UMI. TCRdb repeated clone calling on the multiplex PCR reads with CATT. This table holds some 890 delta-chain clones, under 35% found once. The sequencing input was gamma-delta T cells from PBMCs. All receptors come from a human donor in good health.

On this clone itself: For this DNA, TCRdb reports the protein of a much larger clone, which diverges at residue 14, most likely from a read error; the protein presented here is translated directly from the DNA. This chain's CDR3 is CACDGLGGSYTDKRIF. The CDR3 bases are TGTGCCTGTGACGGCCTGGGGGGCTCATACACCGATAAACGCATCTTT. This rearrangement joins TRDV2 to TRDJ2, with 7 bases identical to TRDD3. The V gene's germline CDR1 is GEAIGNYY and CDR2 EKD. The CDR3 covers 16 residues.

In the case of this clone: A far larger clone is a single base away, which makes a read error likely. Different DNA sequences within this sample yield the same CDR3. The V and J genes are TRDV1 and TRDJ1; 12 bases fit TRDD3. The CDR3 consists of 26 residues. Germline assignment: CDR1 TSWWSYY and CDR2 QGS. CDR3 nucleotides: TGTGCTCTTGGGCATGGAGAGTGCCTTCTTCTGCTAGCTACTGGGGGATACAAATTCTCCACCGATAAACTAATCTTT. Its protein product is CALGHGECLLLLATGGYKFSTDKLIF.

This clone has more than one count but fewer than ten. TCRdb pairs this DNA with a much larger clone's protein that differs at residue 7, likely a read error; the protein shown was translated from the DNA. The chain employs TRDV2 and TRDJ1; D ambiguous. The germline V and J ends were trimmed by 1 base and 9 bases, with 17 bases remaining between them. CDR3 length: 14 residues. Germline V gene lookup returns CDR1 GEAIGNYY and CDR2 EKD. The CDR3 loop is CACDTVKVRRELIF. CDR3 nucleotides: TGTGCCTGTGACACTGTAAAGGTCAGGCGGGAACTCATCTTT.

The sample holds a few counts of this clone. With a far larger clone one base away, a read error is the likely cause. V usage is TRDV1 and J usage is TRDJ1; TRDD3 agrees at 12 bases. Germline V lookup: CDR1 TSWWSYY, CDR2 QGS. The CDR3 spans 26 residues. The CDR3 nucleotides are TGTGCTCTTGGGCATGGAGAGTGCCTTCTTCTGCTAGCTACTGGGGGATACAAATTCTCCACCGATAACCTCATCTTT. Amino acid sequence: CALGHGECLLLLATGGYKFSTDNLIF.

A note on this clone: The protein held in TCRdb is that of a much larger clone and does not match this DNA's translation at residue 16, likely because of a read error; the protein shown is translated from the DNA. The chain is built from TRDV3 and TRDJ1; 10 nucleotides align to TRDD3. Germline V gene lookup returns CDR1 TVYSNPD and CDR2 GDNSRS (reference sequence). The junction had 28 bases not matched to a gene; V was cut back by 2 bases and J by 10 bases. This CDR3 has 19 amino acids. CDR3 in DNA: TGTGCCTTTTCGGGACCAATGCTCTCTGGGGGATATGCCCTGGGTATACTCATCTTT. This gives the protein CAFSGPMLSGGYALGILIF. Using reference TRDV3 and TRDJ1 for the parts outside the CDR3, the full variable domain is CDKVTQSSPDQTVASGSEVVLLCTYDTVYSNPDLFWYRIRPDYSFQFVFYGDNSRSEGADFTQGRFSVKHILTQKAFHLVISPVRTEDSATYYCAFSGPMLSGGYALGILIFGKGTRVTVEP.

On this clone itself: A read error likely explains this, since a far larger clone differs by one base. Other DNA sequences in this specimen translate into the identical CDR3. CDR3 DNA: TGCGCCTCCCCACCTACAATTACTGGGGGGACTACCCTTAACACCGATAAACTCATCTTT. Translation: CASPPTITGGTTLNTDKLIF. J is TRDJ1 and V is TRDV2; 8 bases match TRDD3. This CDR3 has 20 amino acids. Germline CDR1 GEAIGNYY, CDR2 EKD.

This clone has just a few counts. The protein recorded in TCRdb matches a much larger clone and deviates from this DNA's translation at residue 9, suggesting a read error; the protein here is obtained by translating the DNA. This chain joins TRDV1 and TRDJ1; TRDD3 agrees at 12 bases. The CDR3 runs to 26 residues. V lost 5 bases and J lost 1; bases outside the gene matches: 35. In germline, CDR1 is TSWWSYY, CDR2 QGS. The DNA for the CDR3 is TGTGCTCTTGGGCATGGAGAGTGCTTTCTTCTGCTAGCTACTGGGGGATACAAATTCTCCACCGATAAACTCATCTTT. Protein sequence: CALGHGECFLLLATGGYKFSTDKLIF.

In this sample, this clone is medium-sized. CDR3 DNA: TGTGCCTGTGACCCCGTCGCCACCTACACCGATAAACTCATCTTT. This encodes CACDPVATYTDKLIF. The V and J genes are TRDV2 and TRDJ1; the D is unclear. Trimming removed 3 bases from V and 0 bases from J, with 13 bases in between. The germline gives CDR1 GEAIGNYY, CDR2 EKD. This CDR3 is 15 amino acids long.

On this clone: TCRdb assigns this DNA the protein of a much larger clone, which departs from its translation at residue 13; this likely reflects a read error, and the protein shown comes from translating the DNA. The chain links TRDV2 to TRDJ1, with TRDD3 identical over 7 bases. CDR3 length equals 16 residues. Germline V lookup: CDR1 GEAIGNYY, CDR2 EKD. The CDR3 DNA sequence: TGTGCCTGTGACGGCCTGGGGGGCTCATACACCGATAGACTCATCTTT. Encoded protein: CACDGLGGSYTDRLIF.

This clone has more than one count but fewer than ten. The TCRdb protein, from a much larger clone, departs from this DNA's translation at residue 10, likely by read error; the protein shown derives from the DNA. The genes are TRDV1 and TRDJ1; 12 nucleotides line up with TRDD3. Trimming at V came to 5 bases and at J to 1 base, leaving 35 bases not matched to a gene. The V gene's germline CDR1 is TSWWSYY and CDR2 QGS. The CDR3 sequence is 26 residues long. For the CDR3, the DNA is TGTGCTCTTGGGCATGGAGAGTGCCTTCCTCTGCTAGCTACTGGGGGATACAAATTCTCCACCGATAAACTCATCTTT. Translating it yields CALGHGECLPLLATGGYKFSTDKLIF.

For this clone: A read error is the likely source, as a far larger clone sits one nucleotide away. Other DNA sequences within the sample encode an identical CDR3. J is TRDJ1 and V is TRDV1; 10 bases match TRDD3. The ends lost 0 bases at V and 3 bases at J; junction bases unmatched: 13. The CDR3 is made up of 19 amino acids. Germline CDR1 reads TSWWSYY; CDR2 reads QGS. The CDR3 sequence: CALGELLVLGDSDADKLIF. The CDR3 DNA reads TGTGCTCTTGGGGAACTCCTAGTTCTGGGGGATAGTGACGCCGATAAACTCATCTTT.